This T cell receptor beta chain derives from a study of T cells after posttransplantation cyclophosphamide. With 4 bases removed from V and 5 bases from J, the gap between germline ends came to 15 bases. The CDR3 covers 14 residues. Germline CDR1 MNHEY, CDR2 SMNVEV (reference sequence). This clone was seen many times. Clones were read by immunoSEQ multiplex PCR, and TCRdb kept only the in-frame ones, dropping some. The sample lists 40,000 to 60,000 clones, none appearing once, the ten largest making up roughly 2%. Sequencing was carried out using PBMCs. This clonotype originated in a middle-aged man in good health, CMV-negative, and a related stem cell transplant donor. The J gene is TRBJ2-7, the V gene TRBV27; a weak D match, TRBD2 (5 bases). CDR3 region: CASSSSTTLDEQYF. Written as DNA, the CDR3 is TGTGCCAGCAGTTCCTCGACTACCCTCGACGAGCAGTACTTC.